The clone carrying this TCR beta chain was seen ten or more times. Its antigen remains unidentified. The CDR3 totals 15 residues. Germline-derived CDR1 and CDR2 are SGHAT and FQNNGV. With 1 base removed from V and 4 bases from J, the gap between germline ends came to 12 bases. There were TCR beta CDR3 regions amplified from RNA transcripts. In the first-round RT-PCR of the TCR CDR3, the HTBI primer set was used. From the multiplex PCR reads, TCRdb called clonotypes with MiXCR, one entry per CDR3 protein. The table lists about 260,000 distinct CDR3 sequences, 16% of them singletons. This specimen belongs to a study of T cells in Graves' hyperthyroidism and ophthalmopathy. Points from the study as a whole: Ophthalmopathy could be told apart from stable hyperthyroidism with a 13 V-J model.

Sequencing input: blood. The receptor was isolated from a woman aged 18-29 years with Graves' ophthalmopathy. The gene calls are TRBV11-2 and TRBJ2-3; maybe TRBD2 (7 bases). CDR3 residues: CASSLGGGASDTQYF. The CDR3 DNA is TGTGCCAGCAGCTTAGGGGGGGGGGCCTCAGATACGCAGTATTTT. The full variable domain, rest sourced from reference TRBV11-2 and TRBJ2-3, is EAGVAQSPRYKIIEKRQSVAFWCNPISGHATLYWYQQILGQGPKLLIQFQNNGVVDDSQLPKDRFSAERLKGVDSTLKIQPAKLEDSAVYLCASSLGGGASDTQYFGPGTRLTVL.